This T cell receptor (beta chain) came from a study of blood T cells in healthy people across ages. General study points: Whereas aged donors had fewer naive CD4+ cells, long-lived donors had more of them and higher diversity.

As regards this clonotype: The antigen remains unidentified.

Primers used in a second PCR of roughly 6 to 12 cycles were a sample-barcoded 5' primer and a J-beta primer mix. TCRdb reprocessed the 5' RACE reads with MiXCR, giving one entry per CDR3 protein. The repertoire holds roughly 1.5 million distinct CDR3 sequences, with less than 45% as singletons. The germline V gene has CDR1 SGHRS and CDR2 YFSETQ. V lost 3 bases and J lost 5; bases outside the gene matches: 8. CDR3 length: 16 residues. The genes are TRBV5-1 and TRBJ2-3; 11 bases line up with TRBD2. The TCR sequence derives from a woman aged 18-29 years in good health. Sample: blood. The CDR3 loop reads CASSSELAGVRDTQYF. The CDR3 nucleotides read TGCGCCAGCAGCTCCGAACTAGCGGGGGTTAGAGATACGCAGTATTTT.